A single sample is the source of the 8 T cell receptor beta chains below, sequenced in a study of shared clonotypes between healthy human individuals. CD45RO-negative cells were positively selected for CCR7, leaving out terminally differentiated effector memory CD45RA+ cells. The method was immunoSEQ multiplex PCR; TCRdb's version includes in-frame clones alone and lacks a portion of them. Among about 2 million clones listed, just under 95% were seen once. Sequencing was carried out using naive CD8+ T cells sorted from blood. These receptor sequences come from a man between 18 and 35 years old in good health.

This clone was observed a few times. Here the CDR3 reads CATSEGYGYTF. CDR3 nucleotide sequence: TGTGCCACCTCAGAGGGATATGGCTACACCTTC. This chain joins TRBV27 and TRBJ1-2; D gene ambiguous. V lost 10 bases and J 5 bases, leaving 11 bases between the germline ends. CDR3 length: 11 residues. Germline V gives CDR1 MNHEY, CDR2 SMNVEV (reference sequence).

V gene TRBV2 combines with J gene TRBJ1-5; D possibly corresponds to TRBD1 (6 bases). This CDR3 region has 15 residues. Germline V lookup: CDR1 SNHLY, CDR2 FYNNEI. V gave up 2 bases and J gave up 8 bases, with 16 bases separating them. CDR3 DNA: TGTGCCAGCAGTGAAAGCGGGCAGGGGAAAGAGCCCCAGCATTTT. This codes for CASSESGQGKEPQHF.

The chain uses TRBV29-1 and TRBJ2-1; maybe TRBD2 (7 bases). Germline CDR1 and CDR2: SQVTM and ANQGSEA. This CDR3 region has 15 residues. Deletions cut 3 bases from V and 9 bases from J, with 21 bases between. In nucleotides, the CDR3 is TGCAGCGTTGACCCTGTGGGGGGGGGCCTCGGTGAGCAGTTCTTC. Protein product: CSVDPVGGGLGEQFF.

The chain combines TRBV27 with TRBJ2-6, with D possibly TRBD1 on 6 matching bases. The CDR3 is 18 amino acids. CDR1 and CDR2 from the germline V gene are MNHEY and SMNVEV (reference sequence). V shed 0 bases and J shed 0 bases, with 12 bases lying between them. The CDR3, as DNA: TGTGCCAGCAGTTTATCAAGGGCAGGGGCCTCTGGGGCCAACGTCCTGACTTTC. As protein: CASSLSRAGASGANVLTF. Together with reference TRBV27 and TRBJ2-6, the CDR3 gives the full variable domain: EAQVTQNPRYLITVTGKKLTVTCSQNMNHEYMSWYRQDPGLGLRQIYYSMNVEVTDKGDVPEGYKVSRKEKRNFPLILESPSPNQTSLYFCASSLSRAGASGANVLTFGAGSRLTVL.

The gene calls are TRBV7-9 and TRBJ2-3; weak D call: TRBD2 (7 bases). Germline lookup yields CDR1 SEHNR and CDR2 FQNEAQ (reference sequence). V was pared by 4 bases and J by 0 bases, with 20 bases between. This CDR3 is built from 18 residues. In DNA form, the CDR3 reads TGTGCCAGCAGCTCCCCGGTGGGGGCTAGCGGTAGCACAGATACGCAGTATTTT. It is translated as CASSSPVGASGSTDTQYF.

The chain joins TRBV19 to TRBJ1-1, with 8 nucleotides matching TRBD1. With V trimmed by 3 bases and J by 6 bases, 6 bases remained unmatched. Germline values: CDR1 LNHDA, CDR2 SQIVND (reference sequence). The CDR3 totals 14 residues. Written as DNA, the CDR3 is TGTGCCAGTAGTATGACAGGGGTTTCCGCTGAAGCTTTCTTT. Translating gives CASSMTGVSAEAFF.

The chain joins TRBV7-9 to TRBJ1-2; possible D gene TRBD1, 5 bases. CDR1 SEHNR and CDR2 FQNEAQ come from the germline V gene (reference sequence). The CDR3 is 13 amino acids. V lost 3 bases, J lost 6 bases, and 11 bases lay in between. Written as DNA, the CDR3 is TGTGCCAGCAGCTTGCCCGAAGGGGATGGCTACACCTTC. Amino acids: CASSLPEGDGYTF.

The genes are TRBV7-9 and TRBJ2-7; the D is unclear. This CDR3 comprises 13 residues. Germline V CDR1 and CDR2: SEHNR, FQNEAQ (reference sequence). V lost 3 bases to trimming and J lost 3 bases, with 9 bases between them. CDR3 protein: CASSFPGNYEQYF. The CDR3 region has the DNA TGTGCCAGCAGCTTCCCGGGCAACTACGAGCAGTACTTC.